In this sample, the clone carrying this T cell receptor beta chain turned up many times. Antigen unknown. The CDR3 is made up of 14 amino acids. Trimming pared 2 bases from V and 0 bases from J, leaving 7 bases between. This sample was included in a study of identical twins. Addition of a universal primer site occurred through template switching, and cDNA carried unique molecular identifiers. Using its own MiXCR run on the 5' RACE reads, TCRdb lists one record per CDR3 protein. The sample consists of some 790,000 distinct CDR3 sequences, roughly 20% of them appearing once. Whole-study results and caveats: Twins showed weaker excess sharing in their beta out-of-frame sequences.

The same specimen was also included in a second study, on T cells expressing NK-cell markers. That work states: As a fraction of CD8+ T cells, dominant NKG2C+ clonotypes reached about 1.0-7.0% in six donors.

The receptor comes from a woman aged 18-29 years in good health. The V call is TRBV12-3 or TRBV12-4, the J call TRBJ1-1; the D is unclear. Sequencing used PBMCs. CDR3 DNA: TGTGCCAGCAGTTTAAAACAGCTGAACACTGAAGCTTTCTTT. It encodes CASSLKQLNTEAFF.